The clone carrying this T cell receptor beta chain has only a few counts. Its antigen is undetermined. One end of the junction is discordant with germline, which a read error may explain. Individual cDNA molecules (in the library) carried attached unique molecular identifiers. Original methodology: The number of TCRs in each sample had a median of about 100,000 and spanned about 23,224 to 700,000. TCRdb reprocessed the RACE reads via MiXCR and lists one record per CDR3 protein. For this entry, the V and J calls and clone size follow TCRdb and not the study's own pipeline. The sample holds some 38,000 distinct CDR3 sequences, around a tenth seen once. This sample is part of a study of human T cells and chemical hapten exposure. For the study at large: Recorded diagnoses among the mostly female patients were alopecia areata, totalis or universalis.

Whole-study findings and limits: With regard to DPC sensitization, TCRs above 1 in 1000 frequency did not change.

Indicated time point: patch test 3, about 24 weeks after DPC sensitization. Treatment given: therapeutic diphenylcyclopropenone sensitization with weekly scalp DPC. The authors' total RNA extraction used unfractionated whole blood. The CDR3 length is 14 residues. The receptor was derived from a man aged 45-65 years with alopecia areata. Some clones in this sample may be carry-over from other donors' samples. The starting material was whole blood, obtained in connection with sensitization to the hapten diphenylcyclopropenone (DPC). This sequence joins TRBV12-3 or TRBV12-4 and TRBJ2-6; possibly TRBD2 for D (5 bases). Here the CDR3 DNA reads TGTGCCAGCAGTGTAGCGTCCGGGGCCAACGTCCTGACTTTC. This translates into CASSVASGANVLTF.